The entry that follows covers one T cell receptor (beta chain) sequence. The antigen is undetermined. The PCR ran on 60 Vbeta and 13 Jbeta primers. Authors' data handling: In a later analysis, the count reached approximately 80 million unique TCR beta chains, with around 11 million shared. Repertoires were generated with immunoSEQ multiplex PCR, while TCRdb's copy carries only in-frame clones and drops some. The DNA was the basis for D and trimming; V, J and clone size are from that table. The data contain 60,000 to 100,000 clones, about 78% of them singletons. These data belong to a study of cytomegalovirus exposure and HLA in healthy donors. Study-level points and caveats: It was assumed in the presence/absence analyses that sequencing depth was roughly uniform across donors. Later analysis indicated greater clonal expansion among HLA-associated TCR beta chains than among equally common other chains. TCR beta sequences numbering around 15,000 were associated with HLA alleles at 0.05 false discovery rate in a later analysis.

The V gene end was trimmed by 0 bases and the J gene end by 8 bases; junction bases not matched to a gene: 7. From germline, CDR1 is SGDLS and CDR2 YYNGEE. CDR3 length: 15 amino acids. The chain has TRBV9 and TRBJ2-1, with 8 bases matching TRBD1. Material for sequencing was PBMCs. This receptor was taken from a male donor in good health and CMV-seropositive. This CDR3 reads CASSVEQGEWDEQFF. CDR3 nucleotide sequence: TGTGCCAGCAGCGTAGAACAGGGGGAATGGGATGAGCAGTTCTTC.